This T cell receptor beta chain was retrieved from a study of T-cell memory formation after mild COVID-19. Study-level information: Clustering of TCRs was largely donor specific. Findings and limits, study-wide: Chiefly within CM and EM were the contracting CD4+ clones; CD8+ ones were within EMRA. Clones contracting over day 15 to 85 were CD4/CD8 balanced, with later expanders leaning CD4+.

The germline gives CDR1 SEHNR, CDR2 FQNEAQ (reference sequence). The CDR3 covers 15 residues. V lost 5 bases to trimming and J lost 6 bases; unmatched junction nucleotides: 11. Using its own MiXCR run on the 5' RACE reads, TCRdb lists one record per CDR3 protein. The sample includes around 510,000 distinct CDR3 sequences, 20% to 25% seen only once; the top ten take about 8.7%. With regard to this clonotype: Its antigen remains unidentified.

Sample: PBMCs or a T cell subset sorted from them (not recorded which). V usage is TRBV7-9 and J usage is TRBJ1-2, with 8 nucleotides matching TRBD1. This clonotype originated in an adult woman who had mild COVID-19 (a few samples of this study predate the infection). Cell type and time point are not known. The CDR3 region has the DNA TGTGCCAGCAGCCGGACGGAGGACAGGGTCCATGGCTACACCTTC. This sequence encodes CASSRTEDRVHGYTF. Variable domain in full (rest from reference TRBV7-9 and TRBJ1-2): DTGVSQNPRHKITKRGQNVTFRCDPISEHNRLYWYRQTLGQGPEFLTYFQNEAQLEKSRLLSDRFSAERPKGSFSTLEIQRTEQGDSAMYLCASSRTEDRVHGYTFGSGTRLTVV.